This TCR beta chain stems from a study of blood T cells in healthy people across ages. A second 7 to 11 cycle PCR used barcoded and J-beta primers. Using its own MiXCR run on the 5' RACE reads, TCRdb lists one record per CDR3 protein. Among approximately 800,000 distinct CDR3 sequences, under 30% were seen once, and the ten largest hold 2.5% to 3.5%. CDR3 length equals 15 residues. With 5 bases clipped from V and 0 bases from J, the junction kept 7 bases outside the gene matches. CDR1 is SGHAT and CDR2 is FQNNGV in the germline V gene. A few counts support this clonotype. Its target is unknown. Study-wide findings and caveats: Naive and antigen-experienced cells were not separated, limiting conclusive comparison.

The same sample was also studied in work on T cells of mothers and their children.

The specimen was blood. This sequence was found in a boy aged 5 to 17 in good health. This sequence joins TRBV11-2 and TRBJ2-7; 7 bases line up with TRBD1. The CDR3 is CASSVNRGSSYEQYF. CDR3 DNA: TGTGCCAGCAGCGTTAACAGGGGAAGCTCCTACGAGCAGTACTTC.